A single sample is the source of the 11 T cell receptor beta chains below, sequenced in a study of CD8+CD57+ T cells in acquired aplastic anemia. Genomic DNA, the template, was used for profiling of the TCR beta VDJ and CDR3. Each CDR3 protein is one row after TCRdb ran MiXCR on the reads. The table lists more than 150,000 distinct CDR3 sequences, approximately 46% of them singletons. Input material: sorted CD4+, CD8+, or CD8+CD57+ T cells (not recorded which) from PBMCs. These TCRs come from a human donor in good health.

The chain employs TRBV20-1 and TRBJ2-3; no clear D gene. Trimming took off 6 bases at V and 1 base at J, with 8 bases between the two ends. Per the germline V gene, CDR1 is DFQATT and CDR2 is SNEGSKA (reference sequence). The CDR3 consists of 12 residues. The DNA for the CDR3 is TGCAGTGCACAACCGGGCACAGATACGCAGTATTTT. This encodes CSAQPGTDTQYF.

V and J are TRBV9 and TRBJ2-1, with D unclear. Germline V gene sequence: CDR1 SGDLS, CDR2 YYNGEE. The ends were cut back, 4 bases at V and 6 bases at J, with 8 bases in the middle. The CDR3 is 12 amino acids. The chain's CDR3 is CASSQQSNEQFF. CDR3 in DNA: TGTGCCAGCAGCCAACAGTCCAATGAGCAGTTCTTC.

The CDR3 sequence is CASSQTRVGAVEAFF. Here the CDR3 DNA reads TGTGCCAGCAGCCAGACCCGGGTGGGGGCAGTTGAAGCTTTCTTT. The chain employs TRBV7-8 and TRBJ1-1; maybe TRBD1 (6 bases). The germline V gene has CDR1 SGHVS and CDR2 FQNEAQ. The CDR3 runs 15 residues. The V end was cut by 5 bases, the J end by 7 bases, with 20 bases between.

The chain combines TRBV18 with TRBJ2-5, with D perhaps TRBD1 (6 bases). V dropped 0 bases and J dropped 4 bases, with 12 bases sitting between them. In germline, CDR1 is KGHSH, CDR2 LQKENI. The CDR3 consists of 15 residues. The CDR3 nucleotides are TGTGCCAGCTCACCACCTGGGGGCCGACGAGAGACCCAGTACTTC. This encodes CASSPPGGRRETQYF.

This clonotype has a count of ten or more. This chain uses TRBV4-2 with TRBJ2-3; 7 nucleotides agree with TRBD1. Germline CDR1 and CDR2: LGHNA and YNFKEQ. Unmatched junction bases numbered 9, after V lost 4 bases and J lost 2 bases. The CDR3 runs 16 residues. Here the CDR3 DNA reads TGTGCCAGCAGCCCGACAGGGCGAAGGTACACAGATACGCAGTATTTT. Translated, it gives CASSPTGRRYTDTQYF.

This clonotype was seen a handful of times. V usage is TRBV2 and J usage is TRBJ1-6, with D hard to call. V was cut by 5 bases and J by 7 bases, with 15 bases left in between. CDR1 and CDR2 from the germline V gene are SNHLY and FYNNEI. The CDR3 has 15 amino acids. The CDR3 nucleotides read TGTGCCAGCAGTTTGTCGGGCGGTACGAATTCACCCCTCCACTTT. It encodes CASSLSGGTNSPLHF.

This clonotype has at least ten counts. The chain joins TRBV2 to TRBJ1-3; D gene ambiguous. Germline V CDR1 and CDR2: SNHLY, FYNNEI. CDR3 length: 12 residues. V was trimmed by 4 bases and J by 4 bases, leaving 5 bases between them. This CDR3 is CASSGNGNTIYF. CDR3 DNA: TGTGCCAGCAGTGGTAACGGAAACACCATATATTTT.

The chain combines TRBV19 with TRBJ1-5; the D is unclear. The germline V and J ends were trimmed by 3 bases and 7 bases, with 10 bases remaining between them. Germline loops: CDR1 LNHDA, CDR2 SQIVND (reference sequence). This CDR3 is 13 amino acids long. The CDR3 DNA reads TGTGCCAGTAGTATTTCGGGAGGCCAGCCCCAGCATTTT. Encoded protein: CASSISGGQPQHF.

The chain couples TRBV27 to TRBJ2-1; 12 positions agree with TRBD2. The germline V gene has CDR1 MNHEY and CDR2 SMNVEV (reference sequence). The CDR3 extends over 17 amino acids. Trimming cost V 6 bases and J 0 bases; bases outside gene matches: 6. The CDR3 region is CASSRGLAGSSYNEQFF. CDR3 bases: TGTGCCAGCAGCCGTGGACTAGCGGGGAGCTCCTACAATGAGCAGTTCTTC.

This chain joins TRBV10-3 and TRBJ1-1; 11 positions agree with TRBD1. The V and J ends lost 7 bases and 7 bases, in that order; junction bases with no gene match: 8. The germline V gene has CDR1 ENHRY and CDR2 SYGVKD. This CDR3 spans 14 amino acids. CDR3 nucleotide sequence: TGTGCCATCAACCGGGGACAGGGGGATAATGAAGCTTTCTTT. Amino acid sequence: CAINRGQGDNEAFF.

This clonotype was counted at least ten times. This chain connects TRBV24-1 to TRBJ2-5; D possibly corresponds to TRBD1 (5 bases). The CDR3 has 14 amino acids. In germline, CDR1 is KGHDR, CDR2 SFDVKD. V lost 5 bases and J 12 bases, leaving 21 bases between the germline ends. CDR3 in amino acids: CATSAPPPPGWEYF. CDR3 nucleotides: TGTGCCACCAGTGCCCCCCCCCCTCCAGGGTGGGAGTACTTC.